Shown below are 8 T cell receptor beta chains from a single sample sequenced in a study of blood T cell repertoires in COVID-19. Here immunoSEQ multiplex PCR was the method, and the copy in TCRdb shows in-frame clones only, minus some. The table includes fewer than 200,000 clones, more than 70% detected once. The specimen was peripheral blood. All receptors derive from a middle-aged man with active or convalescent COVID-19.

The chain combines TRBV27 with TRBJ2-7, with 13 bases aligning to TRBD2. The CDR3 extends over 16 amino acids. The germline gives CDR1 MNHEY, CDR2 SMNVEV (reference sequence). V lost 5 bases, J lost 5 bases, and 9 bases stayed unmatched. In DNA, the CDR3 is TGTGCCAGCAGTGCCACCGGGACTAGCGGGAAGCACGAGCAGTACTTC. Protein sequence: CASSATGTSGKHEQYF.

The chain recombines TRBV5-4 with TRBJ2-5; TRBD2 might be the D (7 bases). V dropped 7 bases and J dropped 1 base, with 17 bases sitting between them. There are 15 residues in the CDR3. CDR1 is SGHNT and CDR2 is YYREEE in the germline V gene (reference sequence). The CDR3 loop reads CASGGEGGFQETQYF. The CDR3 DNA sequence: TGTGCCAGCGGCGGCGAGGGGGGGTTCCAAGAGACCCAGTACTTC.

This sequence joins TRBV2 and TRBJ1-4; D may be TRBD1 (5 bases). The CDR3 length is 15 residues. V shed 3 bases and J shed 7 bases, with 15 bases lying between them. The V gene's germline CDR1 is SNHLY and CDR2 FYNNEI. The CDR3 spells CASSDQGLGGEKLFF. As DNA, the CDR3 is TGTGCCAGCAGTGATCAGGGCCTGGGTGGTGAAAAACTGTTTTTT.

V usage is TRBV20-1 and J usage is TRBJ2-3, with 9 bases lining up with TRBD2. V lost 3 bases and J lost 2; bases outside the gene matches: 12. The CDR3 is made up of 17 amino acids. Germline V lookup: CDR1 DFQATT, CDR2 SNEGSKA (reference sequence). The CDR3 reads CSASILAGSQYTDTQYF. For the CDR3, the DNA is TGCAGTGCTAGTATCCTAGCGGGGAGTCAATACACAGATACGCAGTATTTT.

The rearrangement links TRBV2 to TRBJ1-1; maybe TRBD1 (6 bases). The CDR3 consists of 13 residues. The V gene's germline CDR1 is SNHLY and CDR2 FYNNEI. The V and J ends lost 7 bases and 11 bases respectively, with 20 bases between them. The DNA of the CDR3 is TGTGCCAGCACCCCAAACAGGGCGGCGCAGGCTTTCTTT. This translates into CASTPNRAAQAFF.

This sequence joins TRBV5-4 and TRBJ2-1; 11 nucleotides match TRBD2. CDR3 length equals 16 residues. Germline CDR1 reads SGHNT; CDR2 reads YYREEE (reference sequence). V shed 4 bases and J 2 bases; nucleotides not matched to a gene: 5. In DNA, the CDR3 is TGTGCCAGCAGCGGGAATAGCGGGGGGGCCTACAATGAGCAGTTCTTC. It specifies CASSGNSGGAYNEQFF.

The V gene is TRBV15, the J gene TRBJ2-6, with 7 bases lining up with TRBD1. CDR1 is LNHNV, CDR2 YYDKDF, per germline (reference sequence). The CDR3 runs to 15 residues. V gave up 5 bases and J gave up 2 bases; unmatched junction bases: 3. The CDR3 sequence is CATSPDRAGANVLTF. CDR3 sequence (DNA): TGTGCCACCAGCCCAGACAGGGCTGGGGCCAACGTCCTGACTTTC.

V is TRBV6-4 and J is TRBJ1-1; 7 nucleotides match TRBD1. The CDR3 covers 19 residues. Trimming at V came to 2 bases and at J to 0 bases, leaving 15 bases not matched to a gene. Germline values: CDR1 MRHNA, CDR2 SNTAGT. CDR3 sequence (DNA): TGTGCCAGCAGTGACCCACCGGACAGGCCAATCGGACTGAACACTGAAGCTTTCTTT. Amino acid sequence: CASSDPPDRPIGLNTEAFF.